The 24 T cell receptor beta chains reported below all come from one sample, sequenced in a study of spatial heterogeneity in lung cancer. Each CDR3 protein is one row after TCRdb ran MiXCR on the 5' RACE reads. In the table there are 4,000 to 5,500 distinct CDR3 sequences, around 12% of which are singletons. These receptors' antigens are unknown. Time point indicated: sample taken at primary tumor resection. Findings and caveats of the study: Expanded intratumoral alpha and beta TCR counts tracked tumor mutation counts.

The sample here was lung tumor tissue, taken at surgery. The source of these receptors is a male donor with early-stage non-small cell lung cancer.

This clonotype was seen many times. Found in a library prepared for alpha chains, this beta chain is an off-target read, and its abundance has little meaning. The chain carries TRBV7-8 and TRBJ1-1; D remains ambiguous. Germline V lookup: CDR1 SGHVS, CDR2 FQNEAQ. CDR3 length: 16 amino acids. The V end was cut by 2 bases, the J end by 4 bases, with 17 bases between. In nucleotides, the CDR3 is TGTGCCAGCAGCTTATGGGCCATGGTTGGAAGCACTGAAGCTTTCTTT. Translated: CASSLWAMVGSTEAFF.

This clonotype was seen repeatedly, ten times or more. The size of this beta chain means little, since it is a stray read in a library made for alpha chains. The chain employs TRBV12-3 or TRBV12-4 and TRBJ1-1; weak D call: TRBD1 (5 bases). The CDR3 loop spans 12 amino acids. Trimming stripped 5 bases from V and 6 bases from J, with 10 bases between. The CDR3 DNA is TGTGCCAGCAGTAGCGGGACGGCTGAAGCTTTCTTT. Amino acids: CASSSGTAEAFF.

For this clonotype: Because this beta chain is a stray read in a library intended to capture alpha chains, its abundance should not be given much weight. The chain couples TRBV7-9 to TRBJ2-5; possible D gene TRBD1, 6 bases. V was cut by 1 base and J by 4 bases, with 10 bases left in between. The CDR3 sequence is 14 residues long. CDR1 SEHNR and CDR2 FQNEAQ come from the germline V gene (reference sequence). Here the CDR3 reads CASSLGWDTETQYF. CDR3 bases: TGTGCCAGCAGCTTAGGTTGGGACACAGAGACCCAGTACTTC.

A note on this clonotype: A library prepared for alpha chains yielded this beta chain as an off-target read; its size is of little meaning. This sequence joins TRBV12-3 or TRBV12-4 and TRBJ2-3, with D possibly TRBD1 on 6 matching bases. V lost 5 bases and J 0 bases, leaving 12 bases between the germline ends. The CDR3 covers 15 residues. Here the CDR3 reads CASSLRTASTDTQYF. DNA for the CDR3: TGTGCCAGCAGTCTAAGGACAGCTAGCACAGATACGCAGTATTTT.

This clonotype was detected ten times or more. This beta chain was picked up by a library intended for alpha chains and is off target, so its count carries little meaning. The chain recombines TRBV24-1 with TRBJ2-3; possibly TRBD1 or TRBD2 for D (5 bases each). V was trimmed by 6 bases and J by 4 bases, leaving 10 bases between them. From germline, CDR1 is KGHDR and CDR2 SFDVKD. This CDR3 has 13 residues. The CDR3 loop reads CATSMGVPDTQYF. The CDR3 DNA reads as TGTGCCACCAGTATGGGGGTCCCAGATACGCAGTATTTT.

In its sample, this clonotype was seen many times. This beta chain is off target for a library built for alpha chains, so its abundance means little. The rearrangement uses TRBV20-1 and TRBJ2-4, with D possibly TRBD1 on 6 matching bases. Trimming left V 6 bases short and J 3 bases short, with 18 bases between. The CDR3 has 15 residues. Germline-derived CDR1 and CDR2 are DFQATT and SNEGSKA (reference sequence). DNA for the CDR3: TGCAGTGCCTCAAACAGGGCCCTGGGCAAAAACATTCAGTACTTC. The encoded protein is CSASNRALGKNIQYF.

This clonotype was seen ten or more times. This beta chain appears as a stray read in a library generated for alpha chains; its size is not informative. V and J are TRBV4-1 and TRBJ2-1, with no clear D. This CDR3 comprises 14 residues. Per germline, CDR1 MGHRA and CDR2 YSYEKL. The germline V and J ends were trimmed by 1 base and 4 bases, with 8 bases remaining between them. CDR3 nucleotides: TGCGCCAGCAGCCAAGTGTCCCGGTACAATGAGCAGTTCTTC. Protein sequence: CASSQVSRYNEQFF.

This clonotype has at least ten counts. This beta chain appears as a stray read in a library generated for alpha chains; its size is not informative. This chain joins TRBV9 and TRBJ2-2, with no clear D. The germline V gene has CDR1 SGDLS and CDR2 YYNGEE. The CDR3 totals 14 residues. V lost 0 bases, J lost 7 bases, and 10 bases lay in between. CDR3 amino acids: CASSVGILNGELFF. CDR3 DNA sequence: TGTGCCAGCAGCGTAGGGATTCTTAACGGGGAGCTGTTTTTT.

Note on this clonotype: A library made for alpha chains picked up this beta chain off target, so its size means little. The V call is TRBV20-1, the J call TRBJ2-7, with TRBD1 matching over 7 bases. This CDR3 contains 12 residues. V dropped 4 bases and J dropped 3; count of bases not matched to a gene: 3. CDR1 and CDR2 from the germline V gene are DFQATT and SNEGSKA (reference sequence). In DNA form, the CDR3 reads TGCAGTGCTACGGGACAGCTCTACGAGCAGTACTTC. Translated: CSATGQLYEQYF.

This clonotype is medium-sized by share. This beta chain lies outside the target of a library built for alpha chains; its clone size means little. The chain combines TRBV29-1 with TRBJ2-1; D uncertain. V dropped 2 bases and J dropped 7 bases, with 9 bases sitting between them. The CDR3 contains 12 residues. Germline V gives CDR1 SQVTM, CDR2 ANQGSEA. CDR3 region: CSVERVLNEQFF. CDR3 nucleotide sequence: TGCAGCGTTGAAAGGGTTTTGAATGAGCAGTTCTTC.

Notes on this clonotype: This beta chain is an off-target read within a library intended for alpha chains, so its frequency means little. The rearrangement joins TRBV29-1 to TRBJ2-1, with TRBD2 matching over 12 bases. CDR1 and CDR2 (germline): SQVTM, ANQGSEA. The ends lost 8 bases at V and 8 bases at J; junction bases unmatched: 13. This CDR3 is built from 15 residues. The CDR3 DNA reads TGCAGCTCCCCGGGACTAGCGGGTTCTAGCGATGAGCAGTTCTTC. Translation: CSSPGLAGSSDEQFF.

In this sample, this clonotype is medium-sized (0.01 to 0.1%). Since the library was made to target alpha chains, this beta chain is a stray read and its abundance is not meaningful. This chain uses TRBV10-3 with TRBJ2-3; 9 bases line up with TRBD2. J lost 1 base, V lost 3 bases, and 5 bases had no gene match. CDR3 length: 16 amino acids. CDR1 is ENHRY, CDR2 SYGVKD, per germline. CDR3 sequence reads: CAISDPGLAGTDTQYF. Written as DNA, the CDR3 is TGTGCCATCAGTGACCCGGGACTAGCTGGCACAGATACGCAGTATTTT.

This clonotype was seen at least ten times. The library was prepared for alpha chains; this beta chain is a stray read, so its frequency means little. The CDR3 DNA follows: TGTGCCAGCCTCTGGCGAGGGGGAAAAGAGACCCAGTACTTC. It translates to CASLWRGGKETQYF. The J gene is TRBJ2-5, the V gene TRBV7-8; the D gene is possibly TRBD1 (6 bases). Germline lookup yields CDR1 SGHVS and CDR2 FQNEAQ. CDR3 length: 14 amino acids. V shed 8 bases and J shed 3 bases, with 16 bases lying between them. Combining the CDR3 with reference TRBV7-8 and TRBJ2-5 gives the whole variable domain GAGVSQSPRYKVAKRGQDVALRCDPISGHVSLFWYQQALGQGPEFLTYFQNEAQLDKSGLPSDRFFAERPEGSVSTLKIQRTQQEDSAVYLCASLWRGGKETQYFGPGTRLLVL.

This clonotype occurred many times. The size of this beta chain means little, since it is a stray read in a library made for alpha chains. The V gene is TRBV4-3, the J gene TRBJ2-3; TRBD2 matches 10 bases. This CDR3 is 13 amino acids long. Germline CDR1 LGHNA, CDR2 YSLEER. J lost 2 bases, V lost 10 bases, and 3 bases had no gene match. As DNA, the CDR3 is TGCGCCACCGGGACTAGCGACACAGATACGCAGTATTTT. Its protein is CATGTSDTDTQYF.

This clonotype was observed many times. This beta chain slipped into a library made for alpha chains as a stray read, so its size is not meaningful. The rearrangement links TRBV4-3 to TRBJ2-1, with 10 bases lining up with TRBD2. Germline assignment: CDR1 LGHNA and CDR2 YSLEER. J gave up 2 bases and V 0 bases, and 7 bases lay outside the gene matches. This CDR3 spans 18 amino acids. CDR3 region: CASSQDLVLAGPYNEQFF. The CDR3, as DNA: TGCGCCAGCAGCCAAGATCTCGTACTAGCGGGACCCTACAATGAGCAGTTCTTC.

This clonotype was counted many times. One end of the junction fails to match germline, which may point to a read error. Since it is a stray read in a library aimed at alpha chains, this beta chain has a size that is not meaningful. The J gene is TRBJ2-1, the V gene TRBV7-7, with D possibly TRBD2 on 5 matching bases. CDR1 is SSHAT, CDR2 FNYEAQ, per germline (reference sequence). This CDR3 has 15 residues. The CDR3 region has the DNA TGTGCTAGCAGCTTAGCTCCGGGAATCTACAATGAGCAGTTCTTC. Encoded protein: CASSLAPGIYNEQFF.

This clonotype showed up many times. A library made for alpha chains picked up this beta chain off target, so its size means little. This sequence joins TRBV12-3 or TRBV12-4 and TRBJ1-1; TRBD1 matches 7 bases. The junction had 14 bases not matched to a gene; V was cut back by 8 bases and J by 8 bases. The CDR3 extends over 14 amino acids. CDR3 loop: CASSLTPQGGEAFF. CDR3 DNA: TGTGCCAGCTCCCTCACCCCGCAGGGGGGGGAAGCTTTCTTT.

This clonotype was observed many times. Because the library targeted alpha chains, this beta chain is an off-target read whose size means little. The chain employs TRBV6-2 or TRBV6-3 and TRBJ2-5; no clear D gene. V lost 0 bases and J lost 5, with 4 bases in between. CDR1 MNHEY and CDR2 SVGEGT come from the germline V gene. The CDR3 spans 12 residues. CDR3 loop: CASSYSSETQYF. CDR3 DNA sequence: TGTGCCAGCAGTTACTCGAGTGAGACCCAGTACTTC.

This clonotype was counted only a few times. The size of this beta chain means little, since it is a stray read in a library made for alpha chains. This chain uses TRBV10-1 with TRBJ2-5; D gene ambiguous. The CDR3 is 13 residues long. Germline values: CDR1 WNHNN, CDR2 SYGVQD (reference sequence). V lost 3 bases and J lost 0, with 5 bases in between. CDR3 coding DNA: TGCGCCAGCAGTGACAGCCACCAAGAGACCCAGTACTTC. It encodes CASSDSHQETQYF.

There are many counts of this clonotype. A junction end diverges from the germline sequence, so it may reflect a read error. This beta chain is off target for a library built for alpha chains, so its abundance means little. V and J are TRBV7-2 and TRBJ2-3; TRBD2 aligns across 9 bases. Germline V gene lookup returns CDR1 SGHTA and CDR2 FQGNSA. CDR3 length equals 17 residues. CDR3 sequence (DNA): TGTGCCGGCAGCTTAACGTATAGCGGGAGAGGGGCAGATACGCAGTATTTT. Its protein product is CAGSLTYSGRGADTQYF.

By sample share, this clonotype is medium-sized. This beta chain appears as a stray read in a library generated for alpha chains; its size is not informative. The chain links TRBV20-1 to TRBJ2-3, with D possibly being TRBD1 (5 bases). The CDR3 has 14 residues. Germline CDR1 is DFQATT and CDR2 is SNEGSKA (reference sequence). Trimming removed 3 bases from V and 2 bases from J, with 12 bases in between. The CDR3 nucleotides are TGCAGTGCTAGCGCACAGGACCACACAGATACGCAGTATTTT. This codes for CSASAQDHTDTQYF.

This clonotype was seen at least ten times. Because this beta chain is a stray read in a library intended to capture alpha chains, its abundance should not be given much weight. The chain recombines TRBV5-1 with TRBJ2-1, with 7 bases lining up with TRBD2. The V and J ends lost 5 bases and 7 bases, in that order; junction bases with no gene match: 9. In germline, CDR1 is SGHRS, CDR2 YFSETQ. There are 14 residues in the CDR3. The CDR3 bases are TGCGCCAGCAGTCCGGGAGGAAGGGTGAATGAGCAGTTCTTC. Amino acids: CASSPGGRVNEQFF.

This clonotype was recorded at least ten times. This beta chain was picked up by a library intended for alpha chains and is off target, so its count carries little meaning. The chain recombines TRBV6-4 with TRBJ1-1; 7 bases match TRBD1. Germline CDR1 reads MRHNA; CDR2 reads SNTAGT. V was clipped by 5 bases and J by 3 bases; unmatched bases: 3. The CDR3 is 13 amino acids. CDR3 residues: CASSQGVDTEAFF. In DNA form, the CDR3 reads TGTGCCAGCAGTCAGGGGGTAGACACTGAAGCTTTCTTT.

The sample holds many counts of this clonotype. This beta chain is an off-target read within a library intended for alpha chains, so its frequency means little. The chain uses TRBV4-3 and TRBJ1-1; no clear D. Trimming left V 1 base short and J 1 base short, with 7 bases between. CDR3 length equals 14 residues. Germline V gives CDR1 LGHNA, CDR2 YSLEER. As DNA, the CDR3 is TGCGCCAGCAGCCAAGCAAACAGGAACACTGAAGCTTTCTTT. Translated: CASSQANRNTEAFF.